A selection of T cell receptor beta chains follows, all from one sample in a study of T cell responses to AZD1222 COVID-19 vaccine. The repertoire was sequenced with immunoSEQ multiplex PCR; TCRdb's copy has only in-frame clones and lacks some. The sample yields about 150,000 clones, about 90% seen once. The material was peripheral blood, obtained on day 0 of MenACWY control vaccination. Every receptor here comes from an adult in good health. CDR3s include the opening cysteine and the closing phenylalanine or tryptophan. D genes are given only for firm matches. Not all rows give a size; the values are once, few, many and, for expanded clones, a class.

J gene: TRBJ2-7; V gene: TRBV18; clone size: .; D gene: .; CDR3 DNA: TGTGCCAGCTCAGGTCTTTCAGGGACCTACGAGCAGTACTTC; CDR3 protein: CASSGLSGTYEQYF
J gene: TRBJ1-4; V gene: TRBV3-1/TRBV3-2; clone size: .; D gene: .; CDR3 DNA: TGTGCCAGCAGCGCCCGGGACACAGGGACGAGGGGTGGTGAAAAACTGTTTTTT; CDR3 protein: CASSARDTGTRGGEKLFF
J gene: TRBJ2-3; V gene: TRBV7-3; clone size: once; D gene: .; CDR3 DNA: TGTGCCAGCAGCTTATCCGGGACCCTCACAGATACGCAGTATTTT; CDR3 protein: CASSLSGTLTDTQYF
J gene: TRBJ1-1; V gene: TRBV5-1; clone size: .; D gene: TRBD1; CDR3 DNA: TGCGCCAGCAGTTTGGGGGACAGAACTGAAGCTTTCTTT; CDR3 protein: CASSLGDRTEAFF
J gene: TRBJ2-3; V gene: TRBV5-1; clone size: few; D gene: TRBD1; CDR3 DNA: TGCGCCAGCAGCTTCGCAGGGGGCGTGACAGATACGCAGTATTTT; CDR3 protein: CASSFAGGVTDTQYF
J gene: TRBJ1-5; V gene: TRBV2; clone size: few; D gene: TRBD1; CDR3 DNA: TGTGCCAGCAGTGTTACAGGGGAGAATCAGCCCCAGCATTTT; CDR3 protein: CASSVTGENQPQHF
J gene: TRBJ2-7; V gene: TRBV28; clone size: .; D gene: TRBD1; CDR3 DNA: TGTGCCAGCAAAACCGGGACAGTTGCGAGGGAGCAGTACTTC; CDR3 protein: CASKTGTVAREQYF
J gene: TRBJ1-1; V gene: TRBV7-2; clone size: once; D gene: TRBD1; CDR3 DNA: TGTGCCAGCAGCCTTGGACAGGGGTGGTACGACACTGAAGCTTTCTTT; CDR3 protein: CASSLGQGWYDTEAFF
J gene: TRBJ1-3; V gene: TRBV21-1; clone size: .; D gene: .; CDR3 DNA: TGTGCCAGCAGCAAAGATTCAGGGGAGTATGGTGGAAACACCATATATTTT; CDR3 protein: CASSKDSGEYGGNTIYF
J gene: TRBJ1-1; V gene: TRBV19; clone size: .; D gene: .; CDR3 DNA: TGTGCCAGTAGTATAGGCGGGGGGCAGGGAACTGAAGCTTTCTTT; CDR3 protein: CASSIGGGQGTEAFF
J gene: TRBJ2-1; V gene: TRBV14; clone size: .; D gene: .; CDR3 DNA: TGTGCCAGCAGCCCATACATAGCGCGGGGAAGCTCCTACAATGAGCAGTTCTTC; CDR3 protein: CASSPYIARGSSYNEQFF
J gene: TRBJ1-5; V gene: TRBV18; clone size: .; D gene: .; CDR3 DNA: TGTGCCAGTGGGTCAGGGGGCAATCAGCCCCAGCATTTT; CDR3 protein: CASGSGGNQPQHF
J gene: TRBJ2-4; V gene: TRBV28; clone size: once; D gene: .; CDR3 DNA: TGTGCCAGCAGTTTACAGGGGGGGGGAACCAAAAACATTCAGTACTTC; CDR3 protein: CASSLQGGGTKNIQYF
J gene: TRBJ1-5; V gene: TRBV19; clone size: .; D gene: TRBD1; CDR3 DNA: TGTGCCAGTAGCCTTACAGGGGGGGATAGCAATCAGCCCCAGCATTTT; CDR3 protein: CASSLTGGDSNQPQHF
J gene: TRBJ1-2; V gene: TRBV7-3; clone size: .; D gene: TRBD1; CDR3 DNA: TGTGCCAGCAGCTTATTAGGGGGCGATGGCTACACCTTC; CDR3 protein: CASSLLGGDGYTF
J gene: TRBJ2-1; V gene: TRBV5-1; clone size: .; D gene: .; CDR3 DNA: TGCGCCAGCAGCCCTACAGTGACGGGCAGCTCCTACAATGAGCAGTTCTTC; CDR3 protein: CASSPTVTGSSYNEQFF
J gene: TRBJ2-1; V gene: TRBV6-5; clone size: .; D gene: .; CDR3 DNA: TGTGCCAGCAGTACCCGGACTGGGAAGCAGTTCTTC; CDR3 protein: CASSTRTGKQFF
J gene: TRBJ1-5; V gene: TRBV29-1; clone size: .; D gene: .; CDR3 DNA: TGCAGCGTGGCCCAGGCGTCCCCGTATAGCAATCAGCCCCAGCATTTT; CDR3 protein: CSVAQASPYSNQPQHF
J gene: TRBJ1-6; V gene: TRBV25-1; clone size: .; D gene: .; CDR3 DNA: TGTGCCAGCAGTGGTGCAGGGGTATCACCCCTCCACTTT; CDR3 protein: CASSGAGVSPLHF
J gene: TRBJ2-2; V gene: TRBV27; clone size: .; D gene: TRBD2; CDR3 DNA: TGTGCCAGCAGTTTTCAACTAGCGGGATACGCGAACACCGGGGAGCTGTTTTTT; CDR3 protein: CASSFQLAGYANTGELFF
J gene: TRBJ2-2; V gene: TRBV10-3; clone size: .; D gene: .; CDR3 DNA: TGTGCCGGTAGGGGGGTGGACACCGGGGAGCTGTTTTTT; CDR3 protein: CAGRGVDTGELFF
J gene: TRBJ1-6; V gene: TRBV6-5; clone size: .; D gene: .; CDR3 DNA: TGTGCCAGCAGTTACGGTGGCTCCTATTCACCCCTCCACTTT; CDR3 protein: CASSYGGSYSPLHF
J gene: TRBJ1-6; V gene: TRBV28; clone size: .; D gene: TRBD1; CDR3 DNA: TGTGCCAGCAGTCCCCGGGACAGAGATAATTCACCCCTCCACTTT; CDR3 protein: CASSPRDRDNSPLHF
J gene: TRBJ2-7; V gene: TRBV18; clone size: .; D gene: TRBD2; CDR3 DNA: TGTGCCAGCTCACCGCTAGCGGGGTCCCCCATGAGAACCTACGAGCAGTACTTC; CDR3 protein: CASSPLAGSPMRTYEQYF
J gene: TRBJ1-5; V gene: TRBV7-9; clone size: .; D gene: .; CDR3 DNA: TGTGCCAGCAGCATCTCGACGGGGAATCAGCCCCAGCATTTT; CDR3 protein: CASSISTGNQPQHF
J gene: TRBJ2-3; V gene: TRBV4-2; clone size: .; D gene: .; CDR3 DNA: TGTGCCAGCAGCCAAGATTCGGTAGATACGCAGTATTTT; CDR3 protein: CASSQDSVDTQYF
J gene: TRBJ1-1; V gene: TRBV5-4; clone size: .; D gene: .; CDR3 DNA: TGTGCCAGCAGCTTGCGGGGGGCCATCACTGAAGCTTTCTTT; CDR3 protein: CASSLRGAITEAFF
J gene: TRBJ1-1; V gene: TRBV18; clone size: few; D gene: .; CDR3 DNA: TGTGCCAGCTCACTTTTTTCCGGGACGGTTTACACTGAAGCTTTCTTT; CDR3 protein: CASSLFSGTVYTEAFF
J gene: TRBJ1-6; V gene: TRBV19; clone size: .; D gene: TRBD1; CDR3 DNA: TGTGCCAGTAGTTGGGGGACAGGGAGGAATTCACCCCTCCACTTT; CDR3 protein: CASSWGTGRNSPLHF
J gene: TRBJ2-2; V gene: TRBV28; clone size: .; D gene: TRBD1; CDR3 DNA: TGTGCCAGCAGTTTACTATTTATGCCCGGGACAGGGGGCAAGGCCGGGGAGCTGTTTTTT; CDR3 protein: CASSLLFMPGTGGKAGELFF
J gene: TRBJ1-5; V gene: TRBV7-9; clone size: .; D gene: TRBD1; CDR3 DNA: TGTGCCAGCAGCGGATTCAGGGGGAACAATCAGCCCCAGCATTTT; CDR3 protein: CASSGFRGNNQPQHF
J gene: TRBJ2-5; V gene: TRBV2; clone size: .; D gene: TRBD2; CDR3 DNA: TGTGCCAGCAGTCAAAATAGCGGGGGGCTTTCTGCCCAGTACTTC; CDR3 protein: CASSQNSGGLSAQYF
J gene: TRBJ2-3; V gene: TRBV6-4; clone size: once; D gene: TRBD1; CDR3 DNA: TGTGCCAGCAGTGCCCTGACAGGGGGAAGAGATACGCAGTATTTT; CDR3 protein: CASSALTGGRDTQYF
J gene: TRBJ1-5; V gene: TRBV30; clone size: .; D gene: TRBD1; CDR3 DNA: TGTGCCAAGAGAGACAGGGCTTACCATCAGCCCCAGCATTTT; CDR3 protein: CAKRDRAYHQPQHF
J gene: TRBJ2-1; V gene: TRBV11-3; clone size: .; D gene: TRBD2; CDR3 DNA: TGTGCCAGCAGCTCGGGGACTAGCGGGAGTAGAAGTGAGCAGTTCTTC; CDR3 protein: CASSSGTSGSRSEQFF
J gene: TRBJ1-1; V gene: TRBV28; clone size: once; D gene: .; CDR3 DNA: TGTGCCAGCAGTTACCTACCGGAGAACACTGAAGCTTTCTTT; CDR3 protein: CASSYLPENTEAFF
J gene: TRBJ1-5; V gene: TRBV14; clone size: .; D gene: .; CDR3 DNA: TGTGCCAGCTCGGTAGATAGCAATCAGCCCCAGCATTTT; CDR3 protein: CASSVDSNQPQHF
J gene: TRBJ1-1; V gene: TRBV7-9; clone size: .; D gene: .; CDR3 DNA: TGTGCCAGCAGCTTAATCGACACTGAAGCTTTCTTT; CDR3 protein: CASSLIDTEAFF
J gene: TRBJ2-5; V gene: TRBV15; clone size: .; D gene: .; CDR3 DNA: TGTGCCACCAGCAGAGCCCCGGACAGCCAAGAGACCCAGTACTTC; CDR3 protein: CATSRAPDSQETQYF
J gene: TRBJ1-2; V gene: TRBV2; clone size: .; D gene: .; CDR3 DNA: TGTGCCAGCAGTAGAACAGGGACGATTGGCGGCTACACCTTC; CDR3 protein: CASSRTGTIGGYTF
J gene: TRBJ1-4; V gene: TRBV20-1; clone size: .; D gene: .; CDR3 DNA: TGCAGTGCTAGTCACCGTAATGAAAAACTGTTTTTT; CDR3 protein: CSASHRNEKLFF
J gene: TRBJ2-2; V gene: TRBV7-9; clone size: .; D gene: TRBD2; CDR3 DNA: TGTGCCAGCAGCTTAGGCCTAGCGGGAACCGGGGAGCTGTTTTTT; CDR3 protein: CASSLGLAGTGELFF
J gene: TRBJ2-1; V gene: TRBV11-2; clone size: once; D gene: TRBD2; CDR3 DNA: TGTGCCAGCAGCTTAGATACCCCCTTTAGCGGGGGAATCGACAATGAGCAGTTCTTC; CDR3 protein: CASSLDTPFSGGIDNEQFF
J gene: TRBJ2-7; V gene: TRBV7-9; clone size: .; D gene: TRBD1; CDR3 DNA: TGTGCCAGCAGCCACCGGGGACAGGGCGATCTCGAGCAGTACTTC; CDR3 protein: CASSHRGQGDLEQYF
J gene: TRBJ1-1; V gene: TRBV5-1; clone size: .; D gene: TRBD1; CDR3 DNA: TGCGCCAGCAGGACCGGACAGGGAGTAGGTCGGAACACTGAAGCTTTCTTT; CDR3 protein: CASRTGQGVGRNTEAFF
J gene: TRBJ1-2; V gene: TRBV5-4; clone size: .; D gene: .; CDR3 DNA: TGTGCCAGCAGCCCGGACTCAAGGGGGTATGGCTACACCTTC; CDR3 protein: CASSPDSRGYGYTF
J gene: TRBJ1-1; V gene: TRBV4-1; clone size: .; D gene: .; CDR3 DNA: TGCGCCAGCAGCGTACCACAGAACACTGAAGCTTTCTTT; CDR3 protein: CASSVPQNTEAFF
J gene: TRBJ1-2; V gene: TRBV6-5; clone size: .; D gene: .; CDR3 DNA: TGTGCCAGCAGTCCCACAGTTCTCAACTATGGCTACACCTTC; CDR3 protein: CASSPTVLNYGYTF
J gene: TRBJ1-1; V gene: TRBV28; clone size: .; D gene: .; CDR3 DNA: TGTGCCAGCAGTTTACCGGGTCCGAACACTGAAGCTTTCTTT; CDR3 protein: CASSLPGPNTEAFF
J gene: TRBJ1-5; V gene: TRBV5-1; clone size: .; D gene: .; CDR3 DNA: TGCGCCAGCAGCTGGGGATCCGGGGGTCAGCCCCAGCATTTT; CDR3 protein: CASSWGSGGQPQHF
J gene: TRBJ1-2; V gene: TRBV5-1; clone size: .; D gene: TRBD1; CDR3 DNA: TGCGCCAGCCGGGAGACAGGGGTCTATGGCTACACCTTC; CDR3 protein: CASRETGVYGYTF
J gene: TRBJ2-7; V gene: TRBV2; clone size: .; D gene: .; CDR3 DNA: TGTGCCAGCTTAGCGGTACCGCGGTCCTACGAGCAGTACTTC; CDR3 protein: CASLAVPRSYEQYF
J gene: TRBJ1-2; V gene: TRBV13; clone size: .; D gene: .; CDR3 DNA: TGTGCCAGCAGCTTAAGGAGGACAGCTAACTATGGCTACACCTTC; CDR3 protein: CASSLRRTANYGYTF